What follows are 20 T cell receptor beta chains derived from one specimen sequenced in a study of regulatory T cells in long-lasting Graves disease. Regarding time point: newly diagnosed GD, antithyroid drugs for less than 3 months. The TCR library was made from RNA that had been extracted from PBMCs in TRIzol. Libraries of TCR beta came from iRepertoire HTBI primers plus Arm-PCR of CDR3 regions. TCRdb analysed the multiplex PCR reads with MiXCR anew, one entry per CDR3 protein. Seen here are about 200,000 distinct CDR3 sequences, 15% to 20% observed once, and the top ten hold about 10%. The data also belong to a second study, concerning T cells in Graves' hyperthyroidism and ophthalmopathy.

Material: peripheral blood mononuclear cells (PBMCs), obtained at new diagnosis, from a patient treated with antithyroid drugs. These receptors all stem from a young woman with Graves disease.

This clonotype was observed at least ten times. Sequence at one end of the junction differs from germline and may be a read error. CDR3 in DNA: TGTGCCAACAGCGTAGGGCAAGACACTGAAGCTTTCTTT. Protein: CANSVGQDTEAFF. The gene calls are TRBV9 and TRBJ1-1; D ambiguous. Germline CDR1 reads SGDLS; CDR2 reads YYNGEE. The CDR3 is made up of 13 amino acids.

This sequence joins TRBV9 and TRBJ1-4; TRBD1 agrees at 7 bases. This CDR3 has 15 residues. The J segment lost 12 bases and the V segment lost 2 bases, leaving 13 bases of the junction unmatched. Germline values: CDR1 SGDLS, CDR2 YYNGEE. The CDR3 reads CASSVGEQGIGELFF. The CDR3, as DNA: TGTGCCAGCAGCGTCGGAGAACAGGGGATAGGAGAACTGTTTTTT.

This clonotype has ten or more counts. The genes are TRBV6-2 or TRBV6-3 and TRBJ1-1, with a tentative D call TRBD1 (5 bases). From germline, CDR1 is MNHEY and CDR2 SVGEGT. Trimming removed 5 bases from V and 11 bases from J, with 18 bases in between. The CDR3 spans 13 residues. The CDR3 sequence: CASSESGGLGAFF. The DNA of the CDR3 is TGTGCCAGCAGTGAAAGTGGGGGACTCGGGGCTTTCTTT.

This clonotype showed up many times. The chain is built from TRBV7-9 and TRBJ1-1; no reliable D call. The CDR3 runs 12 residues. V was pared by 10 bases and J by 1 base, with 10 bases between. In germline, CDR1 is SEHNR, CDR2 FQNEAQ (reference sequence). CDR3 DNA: TGTGCCACCGAGGTGGCGAACACTGAAGCTTTCTTT. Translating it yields CATEVANTEAFF.

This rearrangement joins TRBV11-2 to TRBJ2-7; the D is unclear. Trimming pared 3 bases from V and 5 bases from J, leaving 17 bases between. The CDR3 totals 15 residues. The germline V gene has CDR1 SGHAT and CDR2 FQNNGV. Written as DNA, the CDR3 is TGTGCCAGCAGCTTTGGCCCTTTAGGGCGCGACGAGCAGTACTTC. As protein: CASSFGPLGRDEQYF.

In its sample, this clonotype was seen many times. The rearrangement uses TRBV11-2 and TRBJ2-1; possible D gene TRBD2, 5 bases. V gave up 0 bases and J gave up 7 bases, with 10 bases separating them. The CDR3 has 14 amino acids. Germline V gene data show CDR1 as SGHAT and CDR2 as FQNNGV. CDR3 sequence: CASSLEGRRNEQFF. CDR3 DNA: TGTGCCAGCAGCTTAGAGGGTAGGAGGAATGAGCAGTTCTTC.

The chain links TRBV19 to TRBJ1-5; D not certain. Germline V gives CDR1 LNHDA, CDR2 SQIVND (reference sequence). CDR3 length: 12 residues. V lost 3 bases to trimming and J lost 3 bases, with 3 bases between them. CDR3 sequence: CASSILNQPQHF. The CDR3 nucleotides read TGTGCCAGTAGTATTCTCAATCAGCCCCAGCATTTT.

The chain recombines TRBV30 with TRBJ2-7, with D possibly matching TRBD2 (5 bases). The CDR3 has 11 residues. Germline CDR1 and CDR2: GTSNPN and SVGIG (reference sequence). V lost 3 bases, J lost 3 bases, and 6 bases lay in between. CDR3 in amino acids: CAWRRDYEQYF. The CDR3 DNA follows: TGTGCCTGGAGACGGGACTACGAGCAGTACTTC.

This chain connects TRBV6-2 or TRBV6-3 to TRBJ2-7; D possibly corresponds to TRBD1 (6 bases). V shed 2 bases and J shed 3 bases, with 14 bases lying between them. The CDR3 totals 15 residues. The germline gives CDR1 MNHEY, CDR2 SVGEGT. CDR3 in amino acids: CASSYAEGQRYEQYF. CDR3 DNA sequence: TGTGCCAGCAGTTACGCGGAAGGACAGCGCTACGAGCAGTACTTC.

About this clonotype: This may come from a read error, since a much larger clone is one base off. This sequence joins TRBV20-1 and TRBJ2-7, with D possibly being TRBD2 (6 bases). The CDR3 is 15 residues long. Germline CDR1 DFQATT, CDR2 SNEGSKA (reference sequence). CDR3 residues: CSARGIGDSLYERYF. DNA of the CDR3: TGCAGTGCTAGAGGTATTGGGGACTCATTATACGAGCGGTACTTC.

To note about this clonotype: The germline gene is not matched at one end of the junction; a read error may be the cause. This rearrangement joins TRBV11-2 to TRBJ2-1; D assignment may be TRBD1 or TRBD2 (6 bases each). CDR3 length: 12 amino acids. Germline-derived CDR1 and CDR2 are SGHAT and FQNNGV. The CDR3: CASSQEGEAQCF. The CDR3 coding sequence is TGTGCCAGCAGCCAAGAGGGGGAGGCCCAGTGCTTC.

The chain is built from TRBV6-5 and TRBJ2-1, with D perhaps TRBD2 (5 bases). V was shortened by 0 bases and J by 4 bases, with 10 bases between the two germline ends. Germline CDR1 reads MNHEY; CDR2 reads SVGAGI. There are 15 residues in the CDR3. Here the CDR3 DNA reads TGTGCCAGCAGTTACTCTGGCGGGCAGTACAATGAGCAGTTCTTC. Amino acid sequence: CASSYSGGQYNEQFF.

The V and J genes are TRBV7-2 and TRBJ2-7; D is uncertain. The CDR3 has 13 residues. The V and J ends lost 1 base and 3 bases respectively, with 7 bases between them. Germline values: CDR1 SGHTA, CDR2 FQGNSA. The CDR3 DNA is TGTGCCAGCAGCTTAGTAAAGGGCTACGAGCAGTACTTC. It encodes CASSLVKGYEQYF.

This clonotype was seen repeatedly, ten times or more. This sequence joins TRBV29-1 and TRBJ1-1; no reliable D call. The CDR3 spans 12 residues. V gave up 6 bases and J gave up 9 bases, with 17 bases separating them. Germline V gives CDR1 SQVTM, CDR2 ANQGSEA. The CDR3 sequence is CSVKQDITQAFF. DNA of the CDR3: TGCAGCGTGAAACAAGACATTACCCAAGCTTTCTTT.

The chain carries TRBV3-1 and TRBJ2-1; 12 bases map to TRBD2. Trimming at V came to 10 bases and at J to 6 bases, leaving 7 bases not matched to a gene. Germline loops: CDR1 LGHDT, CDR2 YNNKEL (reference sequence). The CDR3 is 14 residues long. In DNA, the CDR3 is TGTGCCACCGGACTAGCGGGACCTATCAATGAGCAGTTCTTC. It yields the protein CATGLAGPINEQFF.

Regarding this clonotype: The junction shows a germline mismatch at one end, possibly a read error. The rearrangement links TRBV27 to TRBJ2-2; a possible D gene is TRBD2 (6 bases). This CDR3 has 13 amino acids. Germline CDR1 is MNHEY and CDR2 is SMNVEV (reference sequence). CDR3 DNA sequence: TGTGCCAGCAGTTTGCTGGACACCGGGGGGCTGTTTTTT. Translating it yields CASSLLDTGGLFF.

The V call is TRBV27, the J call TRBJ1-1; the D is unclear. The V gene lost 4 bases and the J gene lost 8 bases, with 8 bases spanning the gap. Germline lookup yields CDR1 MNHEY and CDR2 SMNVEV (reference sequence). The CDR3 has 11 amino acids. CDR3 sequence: CASSSGWEAFF. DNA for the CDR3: TGTGCCAGCAGTTCCGGGTGGGAAGCTTTCTTT.

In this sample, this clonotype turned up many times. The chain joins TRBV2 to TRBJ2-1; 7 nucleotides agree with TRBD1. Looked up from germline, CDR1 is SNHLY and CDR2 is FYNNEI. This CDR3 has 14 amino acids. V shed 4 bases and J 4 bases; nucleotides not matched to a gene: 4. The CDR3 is CASSGQGAYNEQFF. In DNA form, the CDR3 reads TGTGCCAGCAGTGGACAGGGAGCTTACAATGAGCAGTTCTTC.

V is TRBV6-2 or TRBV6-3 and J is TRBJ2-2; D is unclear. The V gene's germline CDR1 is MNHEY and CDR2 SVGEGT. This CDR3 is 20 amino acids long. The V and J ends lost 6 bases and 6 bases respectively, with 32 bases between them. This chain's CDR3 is CASSLSLVAQGRSRAGELFF. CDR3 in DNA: TGTGCCAGCAGCTTGTCGCTCGTGGCCCAAGGAAGGTCTAGGGCCGGGGAGCTGTTTTTT.

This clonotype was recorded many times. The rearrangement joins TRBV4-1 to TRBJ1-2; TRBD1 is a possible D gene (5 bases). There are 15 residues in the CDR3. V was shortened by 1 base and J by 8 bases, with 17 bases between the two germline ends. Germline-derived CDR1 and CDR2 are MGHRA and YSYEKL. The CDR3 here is CASSQVGAPLSGYTF. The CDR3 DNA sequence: TGCGCCAGCAGCCAAGTTGGGGCCCCCTTGAGCGGCTACACCTTC.